The 10 T cell receptor beta chains presented below share a single source sample, sequenced in a study of T cell changes during pregnancy in multiple sclerosis. This table comes from immunoSEQ multiplex PCR, and its TCRdb copy is limited to in-frame clones, with some not included. Among 30,000 to 45,000 clones listed, around nine tenths were seen once. Sample: CD4+ T cells from peripheral blood mononuclear cells, taken in the first trimester of pregnancy. The receptors shown here come from a female donor with multiple sclerosis, enrolled in a pregnancy study.

This chain joins TRBV5-6 and TRBJ2-7, with D possibly TRBD1 on 6 matching bases. This CDR3 comprises 14 residues. Trimming took off 4 bases at V and 4 bases at J, with 15 bases between the two ends. Germline CDR1 and CDR2: SGHDT and YYEEEE. The CDR3 region has the DNA TGTGCCAGCAGCCTACCGGGACAAATATACGAGCAGTACTTC. Its protein is CASSLPGQIYEQYF.

This clone is medium-sized (0.01 to 0.1%) within its sample. The chain carries TRBV9 and TRBJ1-2; D is unclear. This CDR3 contains 14 residues. V was shortened by 0 bases and J by 6 bases, with 12 bases between the two germline ends. Germline V gene sequence: CDR1 SGDLS, CDR2 YYNGEE. The CDR3 protein is CASSVDLFPDGYTF. CDR3 sequence (DNA): TGTGCCAGCAGCGTAGATCTATTTCCGGATGGCTACACCTTC.

The chain couples TRBV7-3 to TRBJ2-1; D might be TRBD1 (6 bases). From germline, CDR1 is SGHTA and CDR2 FQGTGA. The ends were cut back, 5 bases at V and 4 bases at J, with 12 bases in the middle. The CDR3 loop spans 14 amino acids. The CDR3 nucleotides are TGTGCCAGCAGCCAAGGACAGTCTTACAATGAGCAGTTCTTC. Amino acids: CASSQGQSYNEQFF.

This rearrangement joins TRBV5-1 to TRBJ1-1; the D is unclear. V shed 2 bases and J shed 3 bases, with 11 bases lying between them. This CDR3 spans 14 amino acids. Germline V gives CDR1 SGHRS, CDR2 YFSETQ. In DNA, the CDR3 is TGCGCCAGCAGCTTTCAAGCCGGGGACACTGAAGCTTTCTTT. It translates to CASSFQAGDTEAFF.

The chain uses TRBV10-3 and TRBJ2-1; weak D call: TRBD2 (5 bases). Trimming pared 0 bases from V and 4 bases from J, leaving 10 bases between. The CDR3 loop spans 15 amino acids. CDR1 and CDR2 (germline): ENHRY, SYGVKD. In DNA, the CDR3 is TGTGCCATCAGTGAGTCGTCTCCGGGATACAATGAGCAGTTCTTC. The encoded protein is CAISESSPGYNEQFF.

This sequence joins TRBV27 and TRBJ1-1, with 8 positions matching TRBD1. Germline assignment: CDR1 MNHEY and CDR2 SMNVEV (reference sequence). V trimming: 3 bases; J trimming: 5 bases; junction bases outside the gene matches: 5. The length of the CDR3 is 14 residues. DNA of the CDR3: TGTGCCAGCAGTTTTCAGGGGGCCAGAACTGAAGCTTTCTTT. Protein product: CASSFQGARTEAFF.

The chain uses TRBV10-3 and TRBJ1-2; D is unclear. Germline CDR1 is ENHRY and CDR2 is SYGVKD. This CDR3 has 14 amino acids. Trimming cost V 4 bases and J 2 bases, with 11 bases left between them. In DNA, the CDR3 is TGTGCCATCAGTGGTGTAGCCTTGAACTATGGCTACACCTTC. Translation: CAISGVALNYGYTF.

The chain uses TRBV19 and TRBJ2-1; tentative D call: TRBD2 (6 bases). This CDR3 comprises 16 residues. CDR1 LNHDA and CDR2 SQIVND come from the germline V gene (reference sequence). Trimming left V 3 bases short and J 1 base short, with 13 bases between. Written as DNA, the CDR3 is TGTGCCAGTAGTATCACTAGCCCGATATCCTACAATGAGCAGTTCTTC. Amino acids: CASSITSPISYNEQFF.

A few counts support this clone. The genes are TRBV15 and TRBJ1-2; TRBD1 aligns across 9 bases. The CDR3 is 14 residues long. CDR1 and CDR2 (germline): LNHNV, YYDKDF (reference sequence). With V trimmed by 0 bases and J by 6 bases, 2 bases remained unmatched. The CDR3 is CATSRDRTGDGYTF. The CDR3 DNA sequence: TGTGCCACCAGCAGAGATAGGACAGGGGATGGCTACACCTTC. Using reference TRBV15 and TRBJ1-2 for the parts outside the CDR3, the full variable domain is DAMVIQNPRYQVTQFGKPVTLSCSQTLNHNVMYWYQQKSSQAPKLLFHYYDKDFNNEADTPDNFQSRRPNTSFCFLDIRSPGLGDTAMYLCATSRDRTGDGYTFGSGTRLTVV.

The chain joins TRBV28 to TRBJ1-5, with D perhaps matching TRBD1 (5 bases). CDR1 is MDHEN and CDR2 is SYDVKM in the germline V gene. V was clipped by 4 bases and J by 2 bases, with 15 bases between them. There are 16 residues in the CDR3. DNA of the CDR3: TGTGCCAGCAGTTCGGACACGAAGGTCGGCAATCAGCCCCAGCATTTT. It yields the protein CASSSDTKVGNQPQHF.